This TCR beta chain was sequenced during a study of blood T cell repertoires in COVID-19. As for the study in general: The United States, Italy and Spain provided the acute and convalescent COVID-19 samples. In each case, the material was cDNA or gDNA derived from T cells, B-cell-depleted T cells, or PBMCs.

Germline V gives CDR1 SGHAT, CDR2 FQNNGV. V gave up 6 bases and J gave up 1 base; unmatched junction bases: 6. This CDR3 comprises 17 residues. Source study methods: Reference gene primer amplification gave estimated nucleated cell counts. Some clones are missing from TCRdb's copy, which holds only in-frame ones; the method was immunoSEQ multiplex PCR. V and J calls and clone size are as listed in that table; D and trimming were resolved from the DNA. The sample contains approximately 200,000 clones, approximately 84% of which appear only once. This receptor was obtained from a human donor with acute or convalescent COVID-19. The donor label of this sample is uncertain. Sequenced sample: peripheral blood. The chain is built from TRBV11-2 and TRBJ2-2, with 12 bases that match TRBD2. The CDR3 DNA follows: TGTGCCAGCAGAACGGGACTAGCGGGTCAGAACACCGGGGAGCTGTTTTTT. Translating it yields CASRTGLAGQNTGELFF.